Presented here are 14 T cell receptor beta chains from one specimen sequenced in a study of Ad26.COV2.S vaccination and SARS-CoV-2 variants (dated by TCRdb to the early 2020s). What the treatment or condition label conveys for this sample: approximately 18 received Ad26.COV2.S at low or high dose, single or two shots; roughly five received placebo; per-sample allocation not given. Repertoires of vaccine and placebo recipients were sequenced from samples taken on day 63 after the first injection. The library relied on the immunoSEQ multiplex PCR assay. Here the immuneACCESS table is served through TCRdb, limited to in-frame sequences with V and J called. Missing clones are a known gap in these copies; in checked studies unresolved V genes cover under half, and the rest lacks a known reason. Here the sample has 200,000 to 250,000 clones; 70% to 90% occur a single time. The ten largest make up around 10% of the sample.

Here the sequenced sample was peripheral blood, taken in a trial of Ad26.COV2.S vaccine versus placebo. These receptor sequences come from a person aged 18-60 years who received the Ad26.COV2.S COVID-19 vaccine or a placebo.

This clone was recorded only once. The chain joins TRBV30 to TRBJ2-7; D may be TRBD2 (5 bases). V was clipped by 4 bases and J by 0 bases, with 19 bases between them. The length of the CDR3 is 16 residues. In germline, CDR1 is GTSNPN, CDR2 SVGIG (reference sequence). The CDR3, as DNA: TGTGCCTGGACGTCCGCCAATAGCGCGAGCTCCTACGAGCAGTACTTC. Its translation is CAWTSANSASSYEQYF.

CDR3: CASTPSGGIRSGNTIYF. In DNA, the CDR3 is TGTGCCAGCACCCCTTCCGGGGGAATCCGCTCTGGAAACACCATATATTTT. The J gene is TRBJ1-3, the V gene TRBV7-2; possibly TRBD1 for D (5 bases). Trimming cost V 7 bases and J 0 bases, with 19 bases left between them. Germline assignment: CDR1 SGHTA and CDR2 FQGNSA. The CDR3 spans 17 residues.

The rearrangement uses TRBV6-5 and TRBJ2-7; a weak D match, TRBD1 (6 bases). CDR1 and CDR2 from the germline V gene are MNHEY and SVGAGI. The CDR3 is made up of 16 amino acids. V was pared by 3 bases and J by 2 bases, with 17 bases between. The CDR3 region has the DNA TGTGCCAGCAGTTATCGTTTCTTCGGGACAACCTACGAGCAGTACTTC. Amino acid sequence: CASSYRFFGTTYEQYF.

This chain uses TRBV14 with TRBJ2-7, with 8 bases matching TRBD1. The CDR3 spans 16 residues. V gave up 2 bases and J gave up 3 bases; unmatched junction bases: 9. Germline assignment: CDR1 SGHDN and CDR2 FVKESK. The CDR3 nucleotides are TGTGCCAGCAGCCAAACAGGGGGGTCTTCCCTCTACGAGCAGTACTTC. Translating it yields CASSQTGGSSLYEQYF.

The CDR3 is CASSRHPPYEQYF. The DNA of the CDR3 is TGTGCCAGCAGTCGCCATCCCCCTTACGAGCAGTACTTC. The chain has TRBV27 and TRBJ2-7; D is uncertain. The CDR3 has 13 residues. V lost 5 bases and J 4 bases, leaving 12 bases between the germline ends. From germline, CDR1 is MNHEY and CDR2 SMNVEV (reference sequence).

The chain is built from TRBV6-5 and TRBJ2-3, with D possibly matching TRBD2 (5 bases). The CDR3 consists of 15 residues. Germline assignment: CDR1 MNHEY and CDR2 SVGAGI. The V and J ends lost 6 bases and 2 bases respectively, with 15 bases between them. CDR3 residues: CASRSASHYTDTQYF. The CDR3 nucleotides read TGTGCCAGCAGAAGTGCTAGCCACTACACAGATACGCAGTATTTT.

V usage is TRBV7-9 and J usage is TRBJ2-3, with 7 bases identical to TRBD1. The CDR3 covers 14 residues. CDR1 and CDR2 (germline): SEHNR, FQNEAQ (reference sequence). V gave up 6 bases and J gave up 0 bases; unmatched junction bases: 3. DNA for the CDR3: TGTGCCAGCAGTCCGGGACAGAGCACAGATACGCAGTATTTT. Its protein product is CASSPGQSTDTQYF. Using reference TRBV7-9 and TRBJ2-3 for the parts outside the CDR3, the full variable domain is DTGVSQNPRHKITKRGQNVTFRCDPISEHNRLYWYRQTLGQGPEFLTYFQNEAQLEKSRLLSDRFSAERPKGSFSTLEIQRTEQGDSAMYLCASSPGQSTDTQYFGPGTRLTVL.

This chain connects TRBV27 to TRBJ1-2, with 7 bases matching TRBD1. CDR3 length: 13 amino acids. Per germline, CDR1 MNHEY and CDR2 SMNVEV (reference sequence). Germline trimming cut 4 bases from V and 1 base from J; bases unmatched to any gene: 0. The CDR3 protein is CASSSGGNYGYTF. As DNA, the CDR3 is TGTGCCAGCAGTTCAGGGGGTAACTATGGCTACACCTTC.

The chain recombines TRBV5-1 with TRBJ2-7, with D hard to call. V gave up 0 bases and J gave up 2 bases, with 6 bases separating them. Per the germline V gene, CDR1 is SGHRS and CDR2 is YFSETQ. The CDR3 spans 13 residues. The CDR3 sequence is CASSLDVAYEQYF. CDR3 coding DNA: TGCGCCAGCAGCTTGGATGTAGCCTACGAGCAGTACTTC.

The chain joins TRBV28 to TRBJ1-5, with a possible D match to TRBD1 (6 bases). The CDR3 runs to 16 residues. Trimming removed 5 bases at V and 7 bases at J, with 21 bases between. The germline V gene encodes CDR1 MDHEN and CDR2 SYDVKM. The chain's CDR3 is CASSTGHSGSRQPQHF. The DNA for the CDR3 is TGTGCCAGCAGTACGGGACACTCGGGCAGTCGGCAGCCCCAGCATTTT.

The V and J genes are TRBV25-1 and TRBJ2-1; D possibly corresponds to TRBD2 (6 bases). V lost 2 bases to trimming and J lost 1 base, with 18 bases between them. CDR3 length: 18 amino acids. Germline-derived CDR1 and CDR2 are MGHDK and SYGVNS. CDR3 sequence (DNA): TGTGCCAGCAGTGAACCTCGGGCGCGGGGTTTTTCCTACAATGAGCAGTTCTTC. Protein sequence: CASSEPRARGFSYNEQFF.

This clone was recorded a few times. The chain links TRBV6-2 or TRBV6-3 to TRBJ2-7; D gene ambiguous. Trimming pared 5 bases from V and 3 bases from J, leaving 11 bases between. The CDR3 spans 13 residues. The germline V gene encodes CDR1 MNHEY and CDR2 SVGEGT. The chain's CDR3 is CASSGRPYYEQYF. The CDR3 region has the DNA TGTGCCAGCAGTGGACGACCGTACTACGAGCAGTACTTC.

The V and J genes are TRBV5-8 and TRBJ2-1, with no clear D. Germline CDR1 reads SGHTS; CDR2 reads YDEGEE. Trimming removed 1 base from V and 1 base from J, with 3 bases in between. This CDR3 comprises 13 residues. The CDR3 DNA sequence: TGTGCCAGCAGCTTGAGTTCCTACAATGAGCAGTTCTTC. It is translated as CASSLSSYNEQFF. Using reference TRBV5-8 and TRBJ2-1 for the parts outside the CDR3, the full variable domain is EAGVTQSPTHLIKTRGQQATLRCSPISGHTSVYWYQQALGLGLQFLLWYDEGEERNRGNFPPRFSGRQFPNYSSELNVNALELEDSALYLCASSLSSYNEQFFGPGTRLTVL.

This clone has only one observation. V gene TRBV6-5 combines with J gene TRBJ2-7; TRBD1 matches at 7 bases. Germline V lookup: CDR1 MNHEY, CDR2 SVGAGI. This CDR3 has 15 residues. The junction had 13 bases not matched to a gene; V was cut back by 6 bases and J by 5 bases. CDR3 DNA sequence: TGTGCCAGCAGGCCTACCCCGGGACAGCCTCACGAGCAGTACTTC. Translating gives CASRPTPGQPHEQYF.